The 3 T cell receptor beta chains in this list originate from one sample, sequenced in a study of cytomegalovirus exposure and HLA in healthy donors. This PCR relied on a set of 60 Vbeta primers and 13 Jbeta primers. Assay: immunoSEQ multiplex PCR; the TCRdb copy retains only in-frame clones and omits some. The repertoire holds some 110,000 clones, with about 84% as singletons. Material for sequencing was PBMCs. The source is a man aged 40-49 years in good health and CMV-seronegative.

The chain recombines TRBV2 with TRBJ1-3; D is uncertain. This CDR3 contains 16 residues. Germline values: CDR1 SNHLY, CDR2 FYNNEI. Trimming took off 7 bases at V and 1 base at J, with 17 bases between the two ends. CDR3 coding DNA: TGTGCCAGCAATCAACTGGACTATCTTTCTGGAAACACCATATATTTT. This codes for CASNQLDYLSGNTIYF.

This clone occurred once. CDR3 in DNA: TGTGCCAGTAGGTTGAGGATGAATAATGAAAAACTGTTTTTT. This translates into CASRLRMNNEKLFF. The chain couples TRBV19 to TRBJ1-4; no firm D call. The CDR3 is 14 amino acids. The V end was cut by 6 bases, the J end by 4 bases, with 12 bases between. Per germline, CDR1 LNHDA and CDR2 SQIVND (reference sequence). Using reference TRBV19 and TRBJ1-4 for the parts outside the CDR3, the full variable domain is DGGITQSPKYLFRKEGQNVTLSCEQNLNHDAMYWYRQDPGQGLRLIYYSQIVNDFQKGDIAEGYSVSREKKESFPLTVTSAQKNPTAFYLCASRLRMNNEKLFFGSGTQLSVL.

CDR3 residues: CASSDTSLGNTIYF. The CDR3 DNA is TGTGCCAGCAGCGACACCAGCTTAGGAAACACCATATATTTT. The chain employs TRBV2 and TRBJ1-3; D is unresolved. The V gene lost 6 bases and the J gene lost 4 bases, with 13 bases spanning the gap. Germline V lookup: CDR1 SNHLY, CDR2 FYNNEI. This CDR3 contains 14 residues.